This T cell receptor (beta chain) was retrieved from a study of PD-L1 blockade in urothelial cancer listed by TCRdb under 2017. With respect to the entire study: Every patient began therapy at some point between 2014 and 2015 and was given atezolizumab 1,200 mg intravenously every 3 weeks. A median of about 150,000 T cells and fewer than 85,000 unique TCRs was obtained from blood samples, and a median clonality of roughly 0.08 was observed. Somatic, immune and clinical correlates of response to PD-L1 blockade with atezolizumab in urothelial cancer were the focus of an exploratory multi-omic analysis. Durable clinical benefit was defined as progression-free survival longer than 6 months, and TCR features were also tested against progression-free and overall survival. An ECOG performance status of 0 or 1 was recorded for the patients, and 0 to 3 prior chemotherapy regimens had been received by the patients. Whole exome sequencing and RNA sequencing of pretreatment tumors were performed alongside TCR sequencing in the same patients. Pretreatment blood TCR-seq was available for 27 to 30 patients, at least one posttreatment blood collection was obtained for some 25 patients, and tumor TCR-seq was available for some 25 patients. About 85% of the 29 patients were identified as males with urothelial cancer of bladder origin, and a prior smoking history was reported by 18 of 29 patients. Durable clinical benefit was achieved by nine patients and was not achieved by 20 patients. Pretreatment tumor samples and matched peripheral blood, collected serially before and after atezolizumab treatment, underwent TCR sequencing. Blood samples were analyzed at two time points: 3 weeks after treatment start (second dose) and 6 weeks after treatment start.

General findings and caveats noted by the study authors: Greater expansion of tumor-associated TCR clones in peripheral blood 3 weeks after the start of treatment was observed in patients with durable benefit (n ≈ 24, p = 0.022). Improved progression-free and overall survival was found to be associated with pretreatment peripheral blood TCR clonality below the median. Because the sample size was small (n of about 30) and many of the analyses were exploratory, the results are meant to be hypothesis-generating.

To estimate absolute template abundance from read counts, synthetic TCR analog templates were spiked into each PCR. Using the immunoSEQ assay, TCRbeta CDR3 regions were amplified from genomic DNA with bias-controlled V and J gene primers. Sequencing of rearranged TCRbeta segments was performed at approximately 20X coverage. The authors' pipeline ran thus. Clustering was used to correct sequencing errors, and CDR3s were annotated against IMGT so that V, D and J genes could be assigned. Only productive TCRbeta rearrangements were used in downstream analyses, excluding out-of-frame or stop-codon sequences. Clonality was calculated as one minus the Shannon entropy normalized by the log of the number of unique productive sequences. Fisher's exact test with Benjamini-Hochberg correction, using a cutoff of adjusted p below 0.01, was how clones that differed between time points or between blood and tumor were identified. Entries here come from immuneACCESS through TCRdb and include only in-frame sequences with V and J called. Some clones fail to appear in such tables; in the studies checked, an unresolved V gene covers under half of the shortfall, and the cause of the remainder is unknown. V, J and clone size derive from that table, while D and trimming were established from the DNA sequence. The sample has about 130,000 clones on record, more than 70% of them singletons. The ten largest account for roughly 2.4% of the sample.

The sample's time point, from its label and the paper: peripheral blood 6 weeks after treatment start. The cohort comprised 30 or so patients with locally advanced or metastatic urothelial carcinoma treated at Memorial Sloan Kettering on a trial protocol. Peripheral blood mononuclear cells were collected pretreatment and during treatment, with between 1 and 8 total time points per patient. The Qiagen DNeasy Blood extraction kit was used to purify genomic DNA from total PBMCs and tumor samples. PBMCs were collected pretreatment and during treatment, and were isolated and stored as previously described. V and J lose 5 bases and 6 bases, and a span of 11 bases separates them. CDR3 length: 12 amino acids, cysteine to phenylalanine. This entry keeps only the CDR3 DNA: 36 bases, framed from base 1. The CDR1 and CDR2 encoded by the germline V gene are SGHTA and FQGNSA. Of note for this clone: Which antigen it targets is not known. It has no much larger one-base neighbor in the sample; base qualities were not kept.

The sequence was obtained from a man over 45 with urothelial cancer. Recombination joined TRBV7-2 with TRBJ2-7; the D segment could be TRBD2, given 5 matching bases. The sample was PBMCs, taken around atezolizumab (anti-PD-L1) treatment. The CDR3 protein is CASSQRRGEQYF. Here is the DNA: TGTGCCAGCAGCCAGCGACGGGGCGAGCAGTACTTC.